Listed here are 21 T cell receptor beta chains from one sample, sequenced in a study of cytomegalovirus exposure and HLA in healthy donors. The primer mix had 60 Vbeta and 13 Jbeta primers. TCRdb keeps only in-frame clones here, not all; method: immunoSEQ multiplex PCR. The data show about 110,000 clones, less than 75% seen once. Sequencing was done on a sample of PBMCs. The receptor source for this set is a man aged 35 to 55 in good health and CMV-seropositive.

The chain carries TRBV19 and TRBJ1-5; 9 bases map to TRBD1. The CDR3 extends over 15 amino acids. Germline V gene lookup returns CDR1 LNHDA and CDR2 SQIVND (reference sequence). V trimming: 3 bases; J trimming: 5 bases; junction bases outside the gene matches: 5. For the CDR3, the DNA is TGTGCCAGTAGTATGGGACAGGGTCGTTATCAGCCCCAGCATTTT. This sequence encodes CASSMGQGRYQPQHF.

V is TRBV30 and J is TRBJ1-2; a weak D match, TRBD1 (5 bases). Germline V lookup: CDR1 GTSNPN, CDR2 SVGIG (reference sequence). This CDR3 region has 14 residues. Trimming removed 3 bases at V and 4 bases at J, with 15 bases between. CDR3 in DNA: TGTGCCTGGAGCAACCCCAGGGCTTCCTATGGCTACACCTTC. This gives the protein CAWSNPRASYGYTF.

Here the CDR3 reads CASSFDRGITEAFF. The CDR3 DNA reads TGTGCCAGCAGCTTCGACAGGGGAATCACTGAAGCTTTCTTT. This chain joins TRBV11-3 and TRBJ1-1, with 8 bases matching TRBD1. The V and J ends lost 3 bases and 4 bases, in that order; junction bases with no gene match: 4. This CDR3 comprises 14 residues. The V gene's germline CDR1 is SGHNT and CDR2 YENEEA.

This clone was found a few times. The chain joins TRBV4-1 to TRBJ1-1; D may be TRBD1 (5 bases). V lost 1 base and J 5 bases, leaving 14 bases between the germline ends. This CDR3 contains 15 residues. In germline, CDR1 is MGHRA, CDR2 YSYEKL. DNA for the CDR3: TGCGCCAGCAGCCAAGTGAGATCAGGGTGGACTGAAGCTTTCTTT. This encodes CASSQVRSGWTEAFF.

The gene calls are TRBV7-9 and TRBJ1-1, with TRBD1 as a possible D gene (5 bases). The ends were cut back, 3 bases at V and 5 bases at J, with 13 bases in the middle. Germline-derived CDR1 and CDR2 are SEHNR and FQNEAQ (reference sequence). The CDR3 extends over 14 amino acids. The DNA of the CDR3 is TGTGCCAGCAGCTTGAGTGTTCAGGGAACTGAAGCTTTCTTT. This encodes CASSLSVQGTEAFF.

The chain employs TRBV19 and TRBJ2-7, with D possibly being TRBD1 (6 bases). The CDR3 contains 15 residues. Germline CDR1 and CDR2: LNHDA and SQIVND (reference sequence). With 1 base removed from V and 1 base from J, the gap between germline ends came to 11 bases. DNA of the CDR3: TGTGCCAGTAGTATAGCAGGGGCCTTATCCTACGAGCAGTACTTC. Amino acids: CASSIAGALSYEQYF.

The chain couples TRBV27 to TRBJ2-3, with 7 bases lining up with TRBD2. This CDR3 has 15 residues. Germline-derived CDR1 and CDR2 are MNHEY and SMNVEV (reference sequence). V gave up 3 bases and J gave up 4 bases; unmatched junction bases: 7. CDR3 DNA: TGTGCCAGCAGTTTCGAGCGGGAAACCTCAGATACGCAGTATTTT. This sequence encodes CASSFERETSDTQYF.

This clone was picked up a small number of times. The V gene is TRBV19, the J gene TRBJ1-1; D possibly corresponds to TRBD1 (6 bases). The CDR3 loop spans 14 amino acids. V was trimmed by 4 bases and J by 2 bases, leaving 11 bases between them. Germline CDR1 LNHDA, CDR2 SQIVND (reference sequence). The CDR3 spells CASSRPTGNTEAFF. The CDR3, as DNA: TGTGCCAGTAGTAGGCCGACAGGAAACACTGAAGCTTTCTTT.

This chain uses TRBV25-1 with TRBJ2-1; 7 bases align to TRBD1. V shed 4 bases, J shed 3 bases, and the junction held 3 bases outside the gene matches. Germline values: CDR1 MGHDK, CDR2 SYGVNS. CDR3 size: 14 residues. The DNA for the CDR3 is TGTGCCAGCAGTGTGGGACAGAACTACAATGAGCAGTTCTTC. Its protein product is CASSVGQNYNEQFF.

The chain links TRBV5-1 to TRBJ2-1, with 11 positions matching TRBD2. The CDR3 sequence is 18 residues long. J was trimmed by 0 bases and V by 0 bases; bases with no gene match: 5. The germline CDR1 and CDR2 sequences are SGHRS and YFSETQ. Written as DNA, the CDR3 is TGCGCCAGCAGCTTGGGACATAGCGGGGGGGCCTCCTACAATGAGCAGTTCTTC. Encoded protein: CASSLGHSGGASYNEQFF.

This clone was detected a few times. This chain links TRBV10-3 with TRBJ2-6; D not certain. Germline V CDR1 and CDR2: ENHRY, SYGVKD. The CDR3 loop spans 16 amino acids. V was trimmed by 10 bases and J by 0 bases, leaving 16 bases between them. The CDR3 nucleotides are TGTGCCAGCAGCCGCGAAGATGGCTCTGGGGCCAACGTCCTGACTTTC. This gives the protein CASSREDGSGANVLTF.

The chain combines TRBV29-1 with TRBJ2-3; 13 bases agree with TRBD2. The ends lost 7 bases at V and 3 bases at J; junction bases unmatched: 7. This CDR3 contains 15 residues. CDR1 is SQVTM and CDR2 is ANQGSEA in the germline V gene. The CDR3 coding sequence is TGCAGCGCAGGAGGACTAGCGGGAGTGACAGATACGCAGTATTTT. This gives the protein CSAGGLAGVTDTQYF.

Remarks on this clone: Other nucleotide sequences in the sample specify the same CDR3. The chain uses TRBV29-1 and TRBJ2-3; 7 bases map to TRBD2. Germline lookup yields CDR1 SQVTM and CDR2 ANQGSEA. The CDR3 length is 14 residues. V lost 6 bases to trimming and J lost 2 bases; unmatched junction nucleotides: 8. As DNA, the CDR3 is TGCAGCGTGGGGAGGGGCTCCACCACAGATACGCAGTATTTT. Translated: CSVGRGSTTDTQYF.

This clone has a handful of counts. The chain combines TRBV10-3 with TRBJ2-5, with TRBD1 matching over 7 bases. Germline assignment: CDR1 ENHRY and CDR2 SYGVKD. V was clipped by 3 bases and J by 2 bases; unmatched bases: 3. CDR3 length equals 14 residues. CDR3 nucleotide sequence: TGTGCCATCAGTGACCCGGGACAGCAAGAGACCCAGTACTTC. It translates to CAISDPGQQETQYF.

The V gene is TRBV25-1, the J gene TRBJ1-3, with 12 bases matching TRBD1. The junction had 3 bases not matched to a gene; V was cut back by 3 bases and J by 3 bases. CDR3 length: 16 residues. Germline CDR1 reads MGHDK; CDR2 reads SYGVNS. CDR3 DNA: TGTGCCAGCAGTGAGGGACAGGGGGCAAGTGGAAACACCATATATTTT. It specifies CASSEGQGASGNTIYF. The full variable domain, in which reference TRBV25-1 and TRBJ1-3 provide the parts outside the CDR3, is EADIYQTPRYLVIGTGKKITLECSQTMGHDKMYWYQQDPGMELHLIHYSYGVNSTEKGDLSSESTVSRIRTEHFPLTLESARPSHTSQYLCASSEGQGASGNTIYFGEGSWLTVV.

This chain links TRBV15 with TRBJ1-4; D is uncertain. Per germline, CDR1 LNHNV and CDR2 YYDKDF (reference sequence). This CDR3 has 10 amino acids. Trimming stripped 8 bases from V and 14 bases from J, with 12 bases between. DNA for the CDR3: TGTGCCACCGGCGGGTTGGGCCTGTTTTTT. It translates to CATGGLGLFF.

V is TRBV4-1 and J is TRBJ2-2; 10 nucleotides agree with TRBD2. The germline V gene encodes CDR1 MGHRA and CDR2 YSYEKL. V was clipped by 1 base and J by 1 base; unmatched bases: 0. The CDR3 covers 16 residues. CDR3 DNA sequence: TGCGCCAGCAGCCAAGGGACTAGCGGGAACACCGGGGAGCTGTTTTTT. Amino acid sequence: CASSQGTSGNTGELFF.

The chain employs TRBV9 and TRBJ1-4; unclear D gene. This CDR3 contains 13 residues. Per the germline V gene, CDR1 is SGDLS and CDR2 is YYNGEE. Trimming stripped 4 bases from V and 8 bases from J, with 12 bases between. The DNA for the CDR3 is TGTGCCAGCAGCCCTCGCCCGGGAGAAAAACTGTTTTTT. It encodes CASSPRPGEKLFF.

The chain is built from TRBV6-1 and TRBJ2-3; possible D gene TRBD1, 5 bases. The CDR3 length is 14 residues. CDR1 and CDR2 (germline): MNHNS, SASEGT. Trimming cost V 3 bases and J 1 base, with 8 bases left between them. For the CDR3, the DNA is TGTGCCAGCAGTGACAGGGTGGGCACAGATACGCAGTATTTT. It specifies CASSDRVGTDTQYF.

This CDR3 is CSVSTSGYYGEQFF. As DNA, the CDR3 is TGCAGCGTCTCGACTAGCGGATACTACGGGGAGCAGTTCTTC. The rearrangement links TRBV29-1 to TRBJ2-1, with 9 bases aligning to TRBD2. The V gene's germline CDR1 is SQVTM and CDR2 ANQGSEA. The CDR3 contains 14 residues. V was clipped by 6 bases and J by 10 bases; unmatched bases: 13.

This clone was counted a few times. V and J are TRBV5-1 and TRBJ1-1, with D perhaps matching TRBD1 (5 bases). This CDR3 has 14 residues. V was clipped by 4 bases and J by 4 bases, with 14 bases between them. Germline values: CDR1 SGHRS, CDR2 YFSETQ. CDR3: CASSLGDFSTEAFF. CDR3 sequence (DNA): TGCGCCAGCAGCCTAGGGGATTTTTCCACTGAAGCTTTCTTT.